The clone carrying this TCR beta chain has just a few counts. Its cognate antigen is unknown. The data belong to a study of glioma-infiltrating T cells. Study-level points and caveats: Gliomas, especially low-grade, showed above-expected tissue-blood divergence; non-neoplastic patients showed below.

Amplification of TCR alpha and beta CDR3 regions from RNA used iRepertoire nested multiplex PCR. One-step reverse transcription and amplification started from approximately 100-400 ng of tissue mRNA or PBMC total RNA. From the multiplex PCR reads, TCRdb called clonotypes with MiXCR, one entry per CDR3 protein. This table has about 190,000 distinct CDR3 sequences, 32% appearing once. The sequenced sample was glioma tissue, nonneoplastic brain tissue, or PBMCs (not recorded which). The receptor's source is a human donor with low-grade glioma or glioblastoma, undergoing nonglioma brain surgery, or in good health (not recorded which).

The CDR3 sequence is CASSLQGFGTDTQYF. The CDR3 coding sequence is TGTGCCAGCAGCCTCCAGGGGTTCGGCACAGATACGCAGTATTTT. V usage is TRBV7-9 and J usage is TRBJ2-3, with a weak D call TRBD1 (6 bases). V lost 5 bases, J lost 1 base, and 13 bases lay in between. The CDR3 is 15 amino acids. Germline CDR1 reads SEHNR; CDR2 reads FQNEAQ (reference sequence).